This is a list of T cell receptor beta chains from one sample in a study of blood T cell repertoires in COVID-19. Libraries were prepared by immunoSEQ multiplex PCR; TCRdb keeps only in-frame clonotypes and omits some of them. The table records about 140,000 clones, 80% to 90% of them present only once. Sequenced sample: peripheral blood. All receptors come from a woman in her sixties with acute or convalescent COVID-19. CDR3s include the opening cysteine and the closing phenylalanine or tryptophan. The D gene is left open where the match is weak. Expanded clones get a size class; other rows say once, few or many, or leave the size out.

J: TRBJ1-5
D: TRBD1
size: .
V: TRBV7-2
DNA: TGTGCCAGCAGCTCTGGCCGACAGGGCCCCTCTCAGCCCCAGCATTTT
CDR3: CASSSGRQGPSQPQHF

J: TRBJ2-2
D: TRBD2
size: .
V: TRBV7-9
DNA: TGTGCCAGCAGCTTAGTAGCGGGGGGGCCATGGTACACCGGGGAGCTGTTTTTT
CDR3: CASSLVAGGPWYTGELFF

J: TRBJ2-5
D: .
size: once
V: TRBV7-3
DNA: TGTGCCAGCAGCTTAAGGGGGGGGCCCCTAGAGACCCAGTACTTC
CDR3: CASSLRGGPLETQYF

J: TRBJ1-2
D: TRBD1
size: .
V: TRBV5-1
DNA: TGCGCCAGCAGCTTGGTGACAGGGGATGGCTACACCTTC
CDR3: CASSLVTGDGYTF

J: TRBJ2-3
D: .
size: .
V: TRBV2
DNA: TGTGCCAGCAGTGATCTGTACTGGCAGTATTTT
CDR3: CASSDLYWQYF

J: TRBJ1-1
D: TRBD1
size: once
V: TRBV11-1
DNA: TGTGCCAGCAGCCGTATCGGACAGGGATCGGCTGAAGCTTTCTTT
CDR3: CASSRIGQGSAEAFF

J: TRBJ1-5
D: TRBD1
size: .
V: TRBV5-1
DNA: TGCGCCAGCAGCTTGGGGACAGGGAGCAATCAGCCCCAGCATTTT
CDR3: CASSLGTGSNQPQHF

J: TRBJ2-6
D: TRBD1
size: .
V: TRBV7-2
DNA: TGTGCCAGCAGCCCGGACAGGATTGGTGGGGCCAACGTCCTGACTTTC
CDR3: CASSPDRIGGANVLTF

J: TRBJ1-2
D: .
size: .
V: TRBV18
DNA: TGTGCCAGCTCACCCGGTTTTAACTATGGCTACACCTTC
CDR3: CASSPGFNYGYTF

J: TRBJ1-2
D: .
size: .
V: TRBV9
DNA: TGTGCCAGCAGTCGGTCCCGGGAGTTGGTCTATGGCTACACCTTC
CDR3: CASSRSRELVYGYTF

J: TRBJ1-1
D: TRBD1
size: once
V: TRBV5-1
DNA: TGCGCCAGCCTTGGACAGGAGAACACTGAAGCTTTCTTT
CDR3: CASLGQENTEAFF

J: TRBJ1-1
D: .
size: .
V: TRBV5-1
DNA: TGCGCCAGCAGCTTGGCAGGGGTACAGGGAGAAGCTTTCTTT
CDR3: CASSLAGVQGEAFF

J: TRBJ1-2
D: TRBD1
size: .
V: TRBV18
DNA: TGTGCCAGCTCACCTTCGGACAGGGCGGACTATGGCTACACCTTC
CDR3: CASSPSDRADYGYTF

J: TRBJ1-2
D: .
size: .
V: TRBV4-2
DNA: TGTGCCAGCTCCCCTACCGGGGGGACTAACTATGGCTACACCTTC
CDR3: CASSPTGGTNYGYTF

J: TRBJ1-1
D: .
size: .
V: TRBV11-2
DNA: TGTGCCAGCAACCGGAGGCTGATGGGGGGGCGCACTGAAGCTTTCTTT
CDR3: CASNRRLMGGRTEAFF

J: TRBJ1-2
D: .
size: .
V: TRBV5-1
DNA: TGCGCCAGCAGCTTGGGCTTTAGTCGAGGGTACTATGGCTACACCTTC
CDR3: CASSLGFSRGYYGYTF

J: TRBJ1-4
D: .
size: .
V: TRBV5-1
DNA: TGCGCCAGCAGCTTGGCCAGGGGAGGGGATGAAAAACTGTTTTTT
CDR3: CASSLARGGDEKLFF

J: TRBJ1-2
D: TRBD1
size: .
V: TRBV18
DNA: TGTGCCAGCTCGACAGGGGAGGAACAGGGCTACACCTTC
CDR3: CASSTGEEQGYTF

J: TRBJ2-1
D: TRBD1
size: few
V: TRBV9
DNA: TGTGCCAGCAGCTCAGGACAGGGGGGAGGTGAGCAGTTCTTC
CDR3: CASSSGQGGGEQFF

J: TRBJ1-2
D: TRBD1
size: .
V: TRBV19
DNA: TGTGCCAGTGGGGACAGGGGGGACTATGGCTACACCTTC
CDR3: CASGDRGDYGYTF

J: TRBJ2-1
D: .
size: .
V: TRBV28
DNA: TGTGCCAGCAGCCCTCGACGGAGTCAGGGGCATGAGCAGTTCTTC
CDR3: CASSPRRSQGHEQFF

J: TRBJ2-7
D: .
size: .
V: TRBV28
DNA: TGTGCCAGCACCACCTTGGGGGAGGGGGGCGAGCAGTACTTC
CDR3: CASTTLGEGGEQYF